Below are 32 T cell receptor beta chains sequenced from a single sample in a study of CD8+ T cells in alopecia areata. Extraction and reverse transcription of RNA yielded cDNA as the sequencing template. TCRdb's copy holds only in-frame clones and misses some; the assay was immunoSEQ multiplex PCR. The sample lists more than 100,000 clones; about 60% were seen once. Specimen: CD4+ T cells sorted from blood. Receptors were obtained from a human donor in good health.

This clone occurred a few times. A junction end diverges from the germline sequence, so it may reflect a read error. V gene TRBV7-2 combines with J gene TRBJ2-1; the match to TRBD1 covers 9 bases. This CDR3 is built from 12 residues. CDR1 and CDR2 from the germline V gene are SGHTA and FQGNSA. The CDR3 loop reads CASSFRDREGIF. DNA for the CDR3: TGTGCCAGCAGCTTCAGGGACAGGGAAGGGATCTTC.

The chain couples TRBV4-3 to TRBJ1-6; no firm D call. The CDR3 has 15 amino acids. V gave up 1 base and J gave up 9 bases, with 13 bases separating them. The germline V gene encodes CDR1 LGHNA and CDR2 YSLEER. The chain's CDR3 is CASSQVGGLGSPLHF. CDR3 DNA sequence: TGCGCCAGCAGCCAAGTAGGAGGCTTAGGTTCACCCCTCCACTTT.

J is TRBJ2-3 and V is TRBV2; possible D gene TRBD1, 5 bases. The germline gives CDR1 SNHLY, CDR2 FYNNEI. The CDR3 sequence is 16 residues long. Trimming removed 6 bases from V and 2 bases from J, with 18 bases in between. In DNA form, the CDR3 reads TGTGCCAGCAGGGTAAGACAGTCCCGGACCACAGATACGCAGTATTTT. Amino acid sequence: CASRVRQSRTTDTQYF.

V and J are TRBV19 and TRBJ2-6; 8 nucleotides agree with TRBD1. Germline values: CDR1 LNHDA, CDR2 SQIVND (reference sequence). The V and J ends lost 10 bases and 1 base, in that order; junction bases with no gene match: 6. The CDR3 spans 15 residues. CDR3 sequence: CATRTGRSGANVLTF. In DNA form, the CDR3 reads TGTGCCACGCGGACAGGGCGTTCTGGGGCCAACGTCCTGACTTTC. The full variable domain, completed using reference TRBV19 and TRBJ2-6, is DGGITQSPKYLFRKEGQNVTLSCEQNLNHDAMYWYRQDPGQGLRLIYYSQIVNDFQKGDIAEGYSVSREKKESFPLTVTSAQKNPTAFYLCATRTGRSGANVLTFGAGSRLTVL.

V gene TRBV7-2 combines with J gene TRBJ1-5; D is unresolved. With 2 bases removed from V and 7 bases from J, the gap between germline ends came to 9 bases. The CDR3 has 13 residues. Germline CDR1 SGHTA, CDR2 FQGNSA. The CDR3 DNA follows: TGTGCCAGCAGCTTAAGCAAGGTGCAGCCCCAGCATTTT. It encodes CASSLSKVQPQHF. Based on the CDR3 plus reference TRBV7-2 and TRBJ1-5, the full variable domain is GAGVSQSPSNKVTEKGKDVELRCDPISGHTALYWYRQSLGQGLEFLIYFQGNSAPDKSGLPSDRFSAERTGGSVSTLTIQRTQQEDSAVYLCASSLSKVQPQHFGDGTRLSIL.

This clone was recorded at least ten times. J is TRBJ2-2 and V is TRBV2, with 10 bases identical to TRBD1. Germline V lookup: CDR1 SNHLY, CDR2 FYNNEI. V dropped 5 bases and J dropped 6; count of bases not matched to a gene: 15. This CDR3 contains 18 residues. This CDR3 reads CASSHSFTGTGVAGELFF. DNA for the CDR3: TGTGCCAGCAGTCACTCATTTACCGGGACAGGGGTGGCCGGGGAGCTGTTTTTT.

J is TRBJ2-1 and V is TRBV29-1; D is perhaps TRBD1 (7 bases). Germline CDR1 SQVTM, CDR2 ANQGSEA. The CDR3 extends over 15 amino acids. Trimming pared 4 bases from V and 0 bases from J, leaving 13 bases between. The DNA for the CDR3 is TGCAGCGTTGCCTCGCGGGACAGCTCCTACAATGAGCAGTTCTTC. Its protein product is CSVASRDSSYNEQFF.

This clone appeared a few times. The rearrangement links TRBV11-2 to TRBJ2-3, with 15 bases matching TRBD2. Trimming at V came to 5 bases and at J to 3 bases, leaving 9 bases not matched to a gene. The CDR3 spans 18 residues. The germline V gene encodes CDR1 SGHAT and CDR2 FQNNGV. This CDR3 reads CASSMGTSGGRRTDTQYF. As DNA, the CDR3 is TGTGCCAGCAGCATGGGGACTAGCGGGGGGCGAAGGACAGATACGCAGTATTTT.

For this clone: This same CDR3 is encoded by further DNA sequences in the sample. CDR3 sequence (DNA): TGCAGCGTTGACACAGGGGTCGGGCAGCCCCAGCATTTT. Translated, it gives CSVDTGVGQPQHF. The chain carries TRBV29-1 and TRBJ1-5; 7 positions match TRBD1. Germline values: CDR1 SQVTM, CDR2 ANQGSEA. J was trimmed by 7 bases and V by 3 bases; bases with no gene match: 6. This CDR3 comprises 13 residues.

Comment on this clone: The junction departs from the called germline gene at one end, perhaps through a read error. V is TRBV29-1 and J is TRBJ2-7; D gene unclear. The CDR3 covers 14 residues. Germline-derived CDR1 and CDR2 are SQVTM and ANQGSEA. The CDR3 reads CSVSYLGSSCEQYF. The CDR3, as DNA: TGCAGCGTTTCGTATCTCGGCAGCTCCTGCGAGCAGTACTTC.

This clone was seen just once. This chain uses TRBV29-1 with TRBJ2-7; D is undetermined. This CDR3 comprises 14 residues. The germline CDR1 and CDR2 sequences are SQVTM and ANQGSEA. Between the trimmed V and J ends, which lost 1 base and 2 bases, there was a span of 12 bases. CDR3 in amino acids: CSVEGQTVPYEQYF. CDR3 coding DNA: TGCAGCGTTGAAGGTCAGACCGTTCCCTACGAGCAGTACTTC.

The chain has TRBV30 and TRBJ2-5; 10 bases agree with TRBD2. V was clipped by 2 bases and J by 0 bases; unmatched bases: 9. Germline V gene sequence: CDR1 GTSNPN, CDR2 SVGIG (reference sequence). The CDR3 covers 17 residues. DNA of the CDR3: TGTGCCTGGAGTCCGGGGCTAGCGGGGGTGTACCAAGAGACCCAGTACTTC. Its protein is CAWSPGLAGVYQETQYF.

This clone came up a few times. This sequence joins TRBV25-1 and TRBJ2-7; 10 bases fit TRBD1. Germline V gives CDR1 MGHDK, CDR2 SYGVNS. The J segment lost 3 bases and the V segment lost 2 bases, leaving 4 bases of the junction unmatched. The CDR3 consists of 15 residues. The CDR3 sequence is CASSEAGTGVYEQYF. The DNA of the CDR3 is TGTGCCAGCAGTGAAGCCGGGACAGGGGTCTACGAGCAGTACTTC.

The CDR3 spells CASSSAAGSSFHNEQFF. The DNA for the CDR3 is TGTGCCAGCAGCTCCGCCGCGGGGTCTAGCTTCCACAATGAGCAGTTCTTC. V usage is TRBV7-9 and J usage is TRBJ2-1; tentatively, D is TRBD2 (6 bases). Trimming stripped 4 bases from V and 5 bases from J, with 21 bases between. Germline V gene sequence: CDR1 SEHNR, CDR2 FQNEAQ (reference sequence). The CDR3 contains 17 residues.

There are a few counts of this clone. The V gene is TRBV28, the J gene TRBJ2-3; D gene uncertain. This CDR3 has 11 amino acids. Germline loops: CDR1 MDHEN, CDR2 SYDVKM. V was shortened by 7 bases and J by 6 bases, with 8 bases between the two germline ends. CDR3 sequence: CASTLWDTQYF. The CDR3 DNA is TGTGCCAGCACTCTTTGGGATACGCAGTATTTT.

V is TRBV5-1 and J is TRBJ2-2; 7 bases agree with TRBD1. The CDR3 runs 15 residues. The V gene's germline CDR1 is SGHRS and CDR2 YFSETQ. V gave up 4 bases and J gave up 3 bases; unmatched junction bases: 6. The CDR3 bases are TGCGCCAGCAGCCTAGGGGGCCCGGACACCGGGGAGCTGTTTTTT. Its protein product is CASSLGGPDTGELFF.

This clone was detected a few times. This chain uses TRBV11-2 with TRBJ2-3, with TRBD2 matching 10 bases. Germline values: CDR1 SGHAT, CDR2 FQNNGV. This CDR3 spans 14 amino acids. The ends lost 4 bases at V and 3 bases at J; junction bases unmatched: 1. CDR3 region: CASSSSGGTDTQYF. The CDR3, as DNA: TGTGCCAGCAGCTCTAGCGGGGGAACAGATACGCAGTATTTT.

The chain uses TRBV30 and TRBJ1-6; tentatively, D is TRBD1 (5 bases). This CDR3 is 13 amino acids long. V lost 7 bases and J lost 8, with 15 bases in between. Germline CDR1 reads GTSNPN; CDR2 reads SVGIG (reference sequence). The CDR3 loop reads CAYGQSGDSPLHF. CDR3 DNA sequence: TGTGCCTATGGACAATCGGGGGATTCACCCCTCCACTTT.

The chain is built from TRBV15 and TRBJ1-1, with D possibly being TRBD1 (6 bases). The germline CDR1 and CDR2 sequences are LNHNV and YYDKDF (reference sequence). The germline V and J ends were trimmed by 1 base and 1 base, with 13 bases remaining between them. The CDR3 is 16 residues long. CDR3 nucleotides: TGTGCCACCAGCAGAGGGGTTGCGACAGGGAACACTGAAGCTTTCTTT. It yields the protein CATSRGVATGNTEAFF.

The chain employs TRBV18 and TRBJ1-2, with D hard to call. Trimming removed 1 base at V and 0 bases at J, with 12 bases between. Germline V gene data show CDR1 as KGHSH and CDR2 as LQKENI. CDR3 length: 16 residues. CDR3 nucleotides: TGTGCCAGCTCACCACAGGGCGGAGCGACTAACTATGGCTACACCTTC. This encodes CASSPQGGATNYGYTF.

The V call is TRBV4-1, the J call TRBJ2-7; D is unresolved. Trimming took 4 bases from V and 2 from J, leaving 9 bases between them. CDR1 and CDR2 (germline): MGHRA, YSYEKL. The CDR3 is 13 amino acids. Here the CDR3 reads CASSLLTAYEQYF. The CDR3, as DNA: TGCGCCAGCAGCCTTTTAACGGCCTACGAGCAGTACTTC.

The V and J genes are TRBV9 and TRBJ2-1; the D is unclear. From germline, CDR1 is SGDLS and CDR2 YYNGEE. CDR3 size: 13 residues. V was shortened by 1 base and J by 8 bases, with 10 bases between the two germline ends. This chain's CDR3 is CASSVLGLDEQFF. The CDR3 region has the DNA TGTGCCAGCAGCGTACTGGGTCTAGATGAGCAGTTCTTC. The whole variable domain, filled in from reference TRBV9 and TRBJ2-1, reads DSGVTQTPKHLITATGQRVTLRCSPRSGDLSVYWYQQSLDQGLQFLIQYYNGEERAKGNILERFSAQQFPDLHSELNLSSLELGDSALYFCASSVLGLDEQFFGPGTRLTVL.

V is TRBV15 and J is TRBJ2-2, with a tentative D call TRBD2 (5 bases). Germline CDR1 is LNHNV and CDR2 is YYDKDF (reference sequence). The CDR3 has 19 amino acids. With 1 base removed from V and 0 bases from J, the gap between germline ends came to 18 bases. CDR3 DNA: TGTGCCACCAGCAGAGCCCGTCTGAACAGCGGAGCGAACACCGGGGAGCTGTTTTTT. Its protein product is CATSRARLNSGANTGELFF. The full variable domain, its missing parts supplied by reference TRBV15 and TRBJ2-2, is DAMVIQNPRYQVTQFGKPVTLSCSQTLNHNVMYWYQQKSSQAPKLLFHYYDKDFNNEADTPDNFQSRRPNTSFCFLDIRSPGLGDTAMYLCATSRARLNSGANTGELFFGEGSRLTVL.

The gene calls are TRBV2 and TRBJ1-6, with unresolved D. The CDR3 runs to 14 residues. V was pared by 8 bases and J by 2 bases, with 10 bases between. Germline V gene sequence: CDR1 SNHLY, CDR2 FYNNEI. The CDR3 DNA follows: TGTGCCAGCCAGCAAGGAACCTATAATTCACCCCTCCACTTT. Amino acid sequence: CASQQGTYNSPLHF.

Concerning this clone: Within the sample, other DNA sequences also encode this same CDR3. The chain employs TRBV29-1 and TRBJ2-5; D is unclear. Germline CDR1 SQVTM, CDR2 ANQGSEA. There are 10 residues in the CDR3. V was pared by 4 bases and J by 5 bases, with 5 bases between. DNA for the CDR3: TGCAGCGTTGCGCAGGAGACCCAGTACTTC. Translation gives CSVAQETQYF.

This chain connects TRBV6-5 to TRBJ2-3, with 7 bases lining up with TRBD2. Germline-derived CDR1 and CDR2 are MNHEY and SVGAGI. This CDR3 contains 13 residues. The V segment lost 4 bases and the J segment 3 bases; nucleotides outside the gene matches: 1. The CDR3 region is CASSWRGTDTQYF. In nucleotides, the CDR3 is TGTGCCAGCAGTTGGCGGGGGACAGATACGCAGTATTTT.

V and J are TRBV29-1 and TRBJ2-5, with TRBD2 matching over 7 bases. The J segment lost 5 bases and the V segment lost 3 bases, leaving 3 bases of the junction unmatched. Germline CDR1 SQVTM, CDR2 ANQGSEA. The CDR3 length is 12 residues. The CDR3 DNA follows: TGCAGCGTTGACTGGACTAGGGAGACCCAGTACTTC. Protein sequence: CSVDWTRETQYF.

This clone was seen just once. The chain combines TRBV7-2 with TRBJ1-1, with D hard to call. Germline assignment: CDR1 SGHTA and CDR2 FQGNSA. V was cut by 6 bases and J by 5 bases, with 10 bases left in between. The CDR3 is made up of 12 amino acids. The CDR3: CASRPERTEAFF. CDR3 DNA sequence: TGTGCCAGCAGGCCAGAGAGGACTGAAGCTTTCTTT.

The CDR3 sequence is CAIGRTVAGELFF. The CDR3 DNA is TGTGCCATCGGTCGGACAGTAGCCGGGGAGCTGTTTTTT. The V call is TRBV10-3, the J call TRBJ2-2; weak D call: TRBD1 (6 bases). The germline gives CDR1 ENHRY, CDR2 SYGVKD. The CDR3 sequence is 13 residues long. V lost 8 bases, J lost 6 bases, and 13 bases lay in between.

This clone showed up just once. The rearrangement links TRBV5-6 to TRBJ2-7; D is uncertain. This CDR3 contains 13 residues. The germline V and J ends were trimmed by 2 bases and 1 base, with 7 bases remaining between them. The germline V gene has CDR1 SGHDT and CDR2 YYEEEE. The CDR3: CASSLGISYEQYF. For the CDR3, the DNA is TGTGCCAGCAGCTTAGGGATTTCCTACGAGCAGTACTTC.

This clone qualifies as medium-sized. J is TRBJ2-5 and V is TRBV19; D unresolved. V was trimmed by 4 bases and J by 0 bases, leaving 3 bases between them. Germline V gene data show CDR1 as LNHDA and CDR2 as SQIVND (reference sequence). The CDR3 sequence is 12 residues long. CDR3 residues: CASSTDQETQYF. The CDR3 DNA reads as TGTGCCAGTAGTACGGACCAAGAGACCCAGTACTTC.

The rearrangement joins TRBV25-1 to TRBJ1-1, with unresolved D. Germline-derived CDR1 and CDR2 are MGHDK and SYGVNS. The CDR3 is made up of 14 amino acids. The V end was cut by 2 bases, the J end by 1 base, with 8 bases between. CDR3 region: CASSERWRNTEAFF. In nucleotides, the CDR3 is TGTGCCAGCAGTGAAAGGTGGAGGAACACTGAAGCTTTCTTT.